This TCR beta chain emerged from a study of blood T cell repertoires in COVID-19. As for the study in general: Samples taken during acute and convalescent COVID-19 were collected in the United States, Italy and Spain. PBMCs, B-cell-depleted T cells, or T cells were the source of the cDNA or gDNA that made up the material.

Per the original data handling: Cell counts per sample came from amplifying reference gene primers. Clones were sequenced by immunoSEQ multiplex PCR, and TCRdb holds only the in-frame ones, with some missing. V, J and clone size were drawn from that table, and D and trimming were deduced from the DNA. The sample has about 63,000 clones; 79% are singletons. Germline assignment: CDR1 MDHEN and CDR2 SYDVKM. The CDR3 totals 17 residues. V lost 5 bases and J lost 3; bases outside the gene matches: 12. The sequencing input was peripheral blood. The TCR originated in a human donor in a cohort sampled during active COVID-19. The V call is TRBV28, the J call TRBJ2-1; 8 nucleotides line up with TRBD1. The CDR3 DNA reads TGTGCCAGCAGTCGACAGGGGCCCGGAGGGTACTACAATGAGCAGTTCTTC. It yields the protein CASSRQGPGGYYNEQFF.